The 29 T cell receptor beta chains given below trace back to one sample, sequenced in a study of T cells in Graves' hyperthyroidism and ophthalmopathy. Amplification targeted TCR beta CDR3 regions from RNA transcripts. First-round RT-PCR targeting the TCR CDR3 was performed with the HTBI primer set. TCRdb reprocessed the multiplex PCR reads via MiXCR and lists one record per CDR3 protein. This sample yields about 290,000 distinct CDR3 sequences, of which about an eighth are seen a single time; 7.8% belongs to the top ten. Sequencing was carried out using blood. Receptors were obtained from a woman in her 30s with Graves' hyperthyroidism that later progressed to Graves' ophthalmopathy.

This clonotype occurred many times. The chain links TRBV6-2 or TRBV6-3 to TRBJ2-3, with D hard to call. The germline V and J ends were trimmed by 0 bases and 3 bases, with 10 bases remaining between them. The CDR3 has 15 residues. CDR1 and CDR2 from the germline V gene are MNHEY and SVGEGT. DNA for the CDR3: TGTGCCAGCAGTTACTCGATGGGCGGAACAGATACGCAGTATTTT. The encoded protein is CASSYSMGGTDTQYF.

This clonotype was counted many times. The gene calls are TRBV6-2 or TRBV6-3 and TRBJ1-1; the D is unclear. This CDR3 comprises 13 residues. Germline CDR1 and CDR2: MNHEY and SVGEGT. Trimming left V 0 bases short and J 7 bases short, with 9 bases between. In DNA form, the CDR3 reads TGTGCCAGCAGTTACTCCCTCGATAGTGAAGCTTTCTTT. Its protein product is CASSYSLDSEAFF.

This chain connects TRBV19 to TRBJ2-1, with D hard to call. Germline-derived CDR1 and CDR2 are LNHDA and SQIVND (reference sequence). CDR3 length: 14 amino acids. V was shortened by 4 bases and J by 0 bases, with 7 bases between the two germline ends. The CDR3 sequence is CASSTRASYNEQFF. For the CDR3, the DNA is TGTGCCAGTAGTACCCGGGCCTCCTACAATGAGCAGTTCTTC.

At least ten counts were recorded for this clonotype. The CDR3 sequence is CSASPPYIGDSNQPQHF. The CDR3 region has the DNA TGCAGTGCTAGTCCTCCATATATAGGTGATAGCAATCAGCCCCAGCATTTT. This chain uses TRBV20-1 with TRBJ1-5; no clear D gene. The CDR3 runs 17 residues. Germline-derived CDR1 and CDR2 are DFQATT and SNEGSKA (reference sequence). Trimming left V 3 bases short and J 0 bases short, with 18 bases between.

This clonotype was counted ten times or more. The chain combines TRBV2 with TRBJ2-3; D remains ambiguous. The V end was cut by 4 bases, the J end by 0 bases, with 8 bases between. CDR1 and CDR2 from the germline V gene are SNHLY and FYNNEI. The CDR3 runs 14 residues. CDR3 residues: CASSVQSSTDTQYF. Here the CDR3 DNA reads TGTGCCAGCAGTGTTCAATCTAGCACAGATACGCAGTATTTT.

This clonotype came up many times. The V call is TRBV6-2 or TRBV6-3, the J call TRBJ2-1; 14 nucleotides align to TRBD2. Germline V gives CDR1 MNHEY, CDR2 SVGEGT. CDR3 size: 17 residues. Unmatched junction bases numbered 14, after V lost 7 bases and J lost 9 bases. The CDR3 DNA reads TGTGCCAGCACCCTGGGCAGATTGACTAGCGGGAGGGCTGAGCAGTTCTTC. Its translation: CASTLGRLTSGRAEQFF.

This clonotype appeared many times. V usage is TRBV12-3 or TRBV12-4 and J usage is TRBJ1-6; D might be TRBD1 (5 bases). The CDR3 totals 15 residues. The V and J ends lost 1 base and 6 bases respectively, with 10 bases between them. Here the CDR3 DNA reads TGTGCCAGCAGTTTAGGGGGGATTCTTAATTCACCCCTCCACTTT. This codes for CASSLGGILNSPLHF.

This clonotype came up many times. CDR3 sequence (DNA): TGCAGCGTTGAGCACAGCGCCTATGGCTACACCTTC. It yields the protein CSVEHSAYGYTF. The rearrangement joins TRBV29-1 to TRBJ1-2; D is undetermined. This CDR3 is built from 12 residues. Germline loops: CDR1 SQVTM, CDR2 ANQGSEA. Deletions cut 3 bases from V and 4 bases from J, with 9 bases between.

The chain employs TRBV7-9 and TRBJ1-3; tentatively, D is TRBD1 (6 bases). Germline V gene lookup returns CDR1 SEHNR and CDR2 FQNEAQ (reference sequence). This CDR3 has 16 amino acids. V was shortened by 2 bases and J by 0 bases, with 11 bases between the two germline ends. DNA for the CDR3: TGTGCCAGCAGCTTAACTCAGGGGCGCTCTGGAAACACCATATATTTT. Its protein product is CASSLTQGRSGNTIYF.

The chain employs TRBV29-1 and TRBJ1-3, with 10 bases fitting TRBD1. CDR1 SQVTM and CDR2 ANQGSEA come from the germline V gene. V shed 8 bases and J 0 bases; nucleotides not matched to a gene: 13. This CDR3 comprises 17 residues. The CDR3 here is CSPVGTGVLFSGNTIYF. DNA of the CDR3: TGCAGCCCTGTAGGGACAGGGGTCCTTTTCTCTGGAAACACCATATATTTT.

In its sample, this clonotype was seen a few times. The chain has TRBV6-5 and TRBJ2-7, with 9 bases identical to TRBD1. The junction had 7 bases not matched to a gene; V was cut back by 1 base and J by 3 bases. In germline, CDR1 is MNHEY, CDR2 SVGAGI. There are 16 residues in the CDR3. In nucleotides, the CDR3 is TGTGCCAGCAGTTACTGGTCGGGACAGGGATTCTACGAGCAGTACTTC. Residues: CASSYWSGQGFYEQYF.

This clonotype was seen at least ten times. The chain employs TRBV7-9 and TRBJ2-5; D unresolved. Germline V gene sequence: CDR1 SEHNR, CDR2 FQNEAQ (reference sequence). The ends were cut back, 5 bases at V and 5 bases at J, with 12 bases in the middle. CDR3 length equals 13 residues. This CDR3 reads CASSDALGETQYF. The CDR3 DNA sequence: TGTGCCAGCAGCGACGCCTTGGGGGAGACCCAGTACTTC. The variable domain in full, completed from reference TRBV7-9 and TRBJ2-5, reads DTGVSQNPRHKITKRGQNVTFRCDPISEHNRLYWYRQTLGQGPEFLTYFQNEAQLEKSRLLSDRFSAERPKGSFSTLEIQRTEQGDSAMYLCASSDALGETQYFGPGTRLLVL.

In its sample, this clonotype was seen many times. The chain recombines TRBV7-3 with TRBJ2-1; D might be TRBD2 (6 bases). Trimming took 5 bases from V and 5 from J, leaving 16 bases between them. CDR3 length: 15 residues. Per germline, CDR1 SGHTA and CDR2 FQGTGA. CDR3 protein: CASSPYLTRNNEQFF. The CDR3 bases are TGTGCCAGCAGCCCCTACTTGACTAGGAACAATGAGCAGTTCTTC.

There are many counts of this clonotype. CDR3 sequence: CASSQQGNEQYF. CDR3 bases: TGTGCCAGTTCGCAACAGGGAAACGAGCAGTACTTC. V usage is TRBV6-2 or TRBV6-3 and J usage is TRBJ2-7; TRBD1 might be the D (6 bases). CDR3 size: 12 residues. The V and J ends lost 9 bases and 5 bases respectively, with 14 bases between them. Per germline, CDR1 MNHEY and CDR2 SVGEGT.

The table lists this clonotype with many counts. The rearrangement links TRBV12-3 or TRBV12-4 to TRBJ1-1; tentative D call: TRBD1 (6 bases). Trimming pared 4 bases from V and 6 bases from J, leaving 18 bases between. CDR3 size: 15 residues. The CDR3 region has the DNA TGTGCCAGCAGTTCGGAGCAGGGGTTTGGTTCTGAAGCTTTCTTT. Protein sequence: CASSSEQGFGSEAFF.

This clonotype was seen many times. The rearrangement links TRBV6-2 or TRBV6-3 to TRBJ2-1; D is unresolved. This CDR3 is built from 14 residues. Germline V gene lookup returns CDR1 MNHEY and CDR2 SVGEGT. V was pared by 6 bases and J by 4 bases, with 13 bases between. CDR3 loop: CASSDADGYNEQFF. Written as DNA, the CDR3 is TGTGCCAGCAGCGATGCGGACGGTTACAATGAGCAGTTCTTC.

V usage is TRBV4-3 and J usage is TRBJ2-3, with TRBD2 identical over 10 bases. Germline V lookup: CDR1 LGHNA, CDR2 YSLEER. This CDR3 has 16 residues. With V trimmed by 4 bases and J by 4 bases, 8 bases remained unmatched. The CDR3 nucleotides read TGCGCCAGCAGCCCCTCAGCGGGAGGGCCCGCAGATACGCAGTATTTT. This gives the protein CASSPSAGGPADTQYF.

There are many counts of this clonotype. V gene TRBV30 combines with J gene TRBJ1-1; D may be TRBD1 (6 bases). Trimming stripped 3 bases from V and 1 base from J, with 9 bases between. The germline CDR1 and CDR2 sequences are GTSNPN and SVGIG (reference sequence). The CDR3 is 13 residues long. This CDR3 reads CAWRTGPNTEAFF. The CDR3 DNA sequence: TGTGCCTGGAGGACAGGACCGAACACTGAAGCTTTCTTT.

This clonotype has at least ten counts. The chain couples TRBV7-6 to TRBJ1-4; D is undetermined. Trimming removed 2 bases from V and 0 bases from J, with 7 bases in between. The CDR3 runs 15 residues. Per the germline V gene, CDR1 is SGHVS and CDR2 is FNYEAQ. The CDR3 loop is CASSLYGATNEKLFF. CDR3 DNA sequence: TGTGCCAGCAGCTTATATGGGGCAACTAATGAAAAACTGTTTTTT.

In this sample, this clonotype turned up many times. The V call is TRBV24-1, the J call TRBJ2-1; D perhaps matches TRBD2 (5 bases). This CDR3 has 18 amino acids. Germline V lookup: CDR1 KGHDR, CDR2 SFDVKD. The ends were cut back, 3 bases at V and 0 bases at J, with 17 bases in the middle. The CDR3 is CATSDPYQAASSYNEQFF. The CDR3 region has the DNA TGTGCCACCAGTGATCCCTATCAAGCGGCGAGCTCCTACAATGAGCAGTTCTTC.

This clonotype was counted ten times or more. This sequence joins TRBV7-8 and TRBJ1-1, with a weak D call TRBD1 (6 bases). V was pared by 5 bases and J by 6 bases, with 10 bases between. This CDR3 is built from 12 residues. Germline V CDR1 and CDR2: SGHVS, FQNEAQ. The CDR3 sequence is CASSADRSEAFF. For the CDR3, the DNA is TGTGCCAGCAGCGCCGACAGGTCTGAAGCTTTCTTT.

This clonotype was recorded a few times. The chain is built from TRBV6-1 and TRBJ1-1; TRBD1 matches 7 bases. This CDR3 has 23 amino acids. V lost 4 bases to trimming and J lost 0 bases; unmatched junction nucleotides: 29. The germline CDR1 and CDR2 sequences are MNHNS and SASEGT. Here the CDR3 reads CASSAHLGGRFDPLKRVNTEAFF. CDR3 in DNA: TGTGCCAGCAGTGCCCATCTAGGGGGCCGCTTCGATCCTTTGAAAAGAGTGAACACTGAAGCTTTCTTT.

Note on this clonotype: This may arise from a read error, as a much more abundant clone is one base away. V usage is TRBV20-1 and J usage is TRBJ2-1; 15 bases line up with TRBD2. The end of the DNA is better explained by TRBJ2-7, so the J call may be wrong. The CDR3 is 19 amino acids. Looked up from germline, CDR1 is DFQATT and CDR2 is SNEGSKA (reference sequence). The CDR3 reads CSARDRGLAGGPDYNEQYF. As DNA, the CDR3 is TGCAGTGCTAGAGATCGAGGACTAGCGGGAGGGCCAGACTACAATGAGCAGTACTTC.

The chain couples TRBV24-1 to TRBJ2-7, with 10 bases that match TRBD1. There are 15 residues in the CDR3. Losses at the gene ends were 2 bases for V and 2 bases for J; bases not matched to a gene: 2. The V gene's germline CDR1 is KGHDR and CDR2 SFDVKD. The CDR3 loop reads CATSDSGTGAYEQYF. The CDR3 DNA reads TGTGCCACCAGTGATTCCGGGACAGGGGCCTACGAGCAGTACTTC.

This clonotype was counted ten times or more. This sequence joins TRBV18 and TRBJ2-1; tentatively, D is TRBD2 (6 bases). The CDR3 is made up of 12 amino acids. Germline CDR1 reads KGHSH; CDR2 reads LQKENI. Trimming pared 6 bases from V and 3 bases from J, leaving 6 bases between. The CDR3 reads CASSGGYNEQFF. The CDR3 DNA follows: TGTGCCAGCTCGGGGGGCTACAATGAGCAGTTCTTC.

This clonotype has just a few counts. The chain couples TRBV4-1 to TRBJ1-5, with 7 bases lining up with TRBD1. The CDR3 covers 14 residues. The V segment lost 3 bases and the J segment 4 bases; nucleotides outside the gene matches: 3. The germline V gene has CDR1 MGHRA and CDR2 YSYEKL. The CDR3 DNA reads TGCGCCAGCAGCCACGGGACAGCGAATCAGCCCCAGCATTTT. Translation gives CASSHGTANQPQHF.

The table lists this clonotype with many counts. Here the CDR3 reads CASSLPPPVSYEQYF. The CDR3, as DNA: TGTGCCAGCAGTTTACCCCCCCCGGTCTCCTACGAGCAGTACTTC. The rearrangement joins TRBV28 to TRBJ2-7; D unclear. Germline V gene lookup returns CDR1 MDHEN and CDR2 SYDVKM. The V end lost 2 bases, the J end lost 0 bases, and 11 bases lay between the germline ends. The CDR3 contains 15 residues. Using reference TRBV28 and TRBJ2-7 for the parts outside the CDR3, the full variable domain is DVKVTQSSRYLVKRTGEKVFLECVQDMDHENMFWYRQDPGLGLRLIYFSYDVKMKEKGDIPEGYSVSREKKERFSLILESASTNQTSMYLCASSLPPPVSYEQYFGPGTRLTVT.

The chain employs TRBV4-2 and TRBJ2-5, with D perhaps TRBD1 (5 bases). The CDR3 loop spans 12 amino acids. The ends were cut back, 6 bases at V and 4 bases at J, with 9 bases in the middle. Germline V CDR1 and CDR2: LGHNA, YNFKEQ. The CDR3 DNA reads TGTGCCAGCAGGGGGCGCGGAGAGACCCAGTACTTC. The encoded protein is CASRGRGETQYF.

At least ten counts were recorded for this clonotype. This chain connects TRBV20-1 to TRBJ2-3, with a possible D match to TRBD2 (6 bases). Germline V gene sequence: CDR1 DFQATT, CDR2 SNEGSKA (reference sequence). Trimming cost V 5 bases and J 6 bases, with 12 bases left between them. The CDR3 runs to 12 residues. The CDR3: CSARDFGDTQYF. CDR3 bases: TGCAGTGCTCGGGACTTTGGGGATACGCAGTATTTT.